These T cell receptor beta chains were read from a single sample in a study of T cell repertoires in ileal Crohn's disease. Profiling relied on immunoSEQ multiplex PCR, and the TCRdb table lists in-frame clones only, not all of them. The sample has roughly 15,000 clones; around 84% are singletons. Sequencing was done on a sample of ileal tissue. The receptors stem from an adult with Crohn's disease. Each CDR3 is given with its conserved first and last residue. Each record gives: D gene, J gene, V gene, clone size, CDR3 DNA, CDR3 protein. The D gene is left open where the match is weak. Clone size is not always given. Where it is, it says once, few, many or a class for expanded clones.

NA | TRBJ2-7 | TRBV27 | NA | TGTGCCAGCAGATTTACCGGGAGCTACGAGCAGTACTTC | CASRFTGSYEQYF
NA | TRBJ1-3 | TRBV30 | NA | TGTGCCTGGACTCACCCCAGGAGGAAGATACAGGGTCCCTCTGGAAACACCATATATTTT | CAWTHPRRKIQGPSGNTIYF
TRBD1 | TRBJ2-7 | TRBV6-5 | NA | TGTGCCAGCAGGTCAGGGGGCGCGTACGAGCAGTACTTC | CASRSGGAYEQYF
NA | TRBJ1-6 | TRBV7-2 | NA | TGTGCCAGCAGCCGTTCCTTTACAGGGAATAATTCACCCCTCCACTTT | CASSRSFTGNNSPLHF
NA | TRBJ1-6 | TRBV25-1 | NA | TGTGCCAGCAGTGAATGGGAGGGCTCGGGTTCACCCCTCCACTTT | CASSEWEGSGSPLHF
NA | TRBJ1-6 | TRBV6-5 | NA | TGTGCCAGCAGGTGGCAGGGGCAATCCCCCCTCCACTTT | CASRWQGQSPLHF
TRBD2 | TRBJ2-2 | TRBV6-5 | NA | TGTGCCAGCAGTTACGCGGGGGGGCGGAAGGAGCTGTTTTTT | CASSYAGGRKELFF
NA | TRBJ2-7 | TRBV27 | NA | TGTGCCAGCAGTTTCGGGCAGGGCGGCTACGAGCAGTACTTC | CASSFGQGGYEQYF
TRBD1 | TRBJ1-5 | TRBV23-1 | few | TGCGCCAGCAGTCAATCCGTGAGGACAGGGGGCGGCAATCAGCCCCAGCATTTT | CASSQSVRTGGGNQPQHF
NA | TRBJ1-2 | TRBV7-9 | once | TGTGCCAGCAGCTTAGGTCAGAATGACTATGGCTACACCTTC | CASSLGQNDYGYTF
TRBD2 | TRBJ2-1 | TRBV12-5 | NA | TGTGCTAGTGGTTTGTGGGGGACTAGCGGGAGCCCCAGGTCCTACAATGAGCAGTTCTTC | CASGLWGTSGSPRSYNEQFF
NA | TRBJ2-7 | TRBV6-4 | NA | TGTGCCAGCAGTCAAACCCCAACGGAGGGACGGTACTTC | CASSQTPTEGRYF
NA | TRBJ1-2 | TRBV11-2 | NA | TGTGCCAGCAGCTTAGAGGGCAGAGTTAACTATGGCTACACCTTC | CASSLEGRVNYGYTF